A single sample is the source of the 2 T cell receptor beta chains below, sequenced in a study of T cell clonality in common variable immunodeficiency. Assay used: immunoSEQ multiplex PCR; TCRdb lists only in-frame clones, some missing. The repertoire shows tens of thousands of clones, none seen only once; the top ten take approximately 0.71%. Sequencing used peripheral blood mononuclear cells. The receptor source for this set is a person aged 18 to 75 in good health.

This clone was seen repeatedly, ten times or more. The CDR3 extends 3 residues past the end of the read, so its final part is completed from the germline J gene. J is TRBJ2-7 and V is TRBV5-6, with 7 positions matching TRBD1. The length of the CDR3 is 14 residues. V was pared by 1 base and J by 3 bases, with 4 bases of the junction left unmatched. Germline V lookup: CDR1 SGHDT, CDR2 YYEEEE. This chain's CDR3 is CASSLSRGIYEQYF. The part of the CDR3 DNA that was read is TGTGCCAGCAGCTTGTCCAGGGGGATCTACGAG.

This clone has at least ten counts. The CDR3 end lies 3 residues beyond the end of the read and is filled in from the germline J gene. The V and J genes are TRBV12-3 or TRBV12-4 and TRBJ2-5, with 9 bases lining up with TRBD1. The CDR3 totals 16 residues. The V and J ends lost 5 bases and 1 base, in that order; junction bases with no gene match: 8. This chain's CDR3 is CASSLPRDRAQETQYF. Partial CDR3 DNA: TGTGCCAGCAGTCTGCCCCGGGACAGGGCCCAAGAGACC.